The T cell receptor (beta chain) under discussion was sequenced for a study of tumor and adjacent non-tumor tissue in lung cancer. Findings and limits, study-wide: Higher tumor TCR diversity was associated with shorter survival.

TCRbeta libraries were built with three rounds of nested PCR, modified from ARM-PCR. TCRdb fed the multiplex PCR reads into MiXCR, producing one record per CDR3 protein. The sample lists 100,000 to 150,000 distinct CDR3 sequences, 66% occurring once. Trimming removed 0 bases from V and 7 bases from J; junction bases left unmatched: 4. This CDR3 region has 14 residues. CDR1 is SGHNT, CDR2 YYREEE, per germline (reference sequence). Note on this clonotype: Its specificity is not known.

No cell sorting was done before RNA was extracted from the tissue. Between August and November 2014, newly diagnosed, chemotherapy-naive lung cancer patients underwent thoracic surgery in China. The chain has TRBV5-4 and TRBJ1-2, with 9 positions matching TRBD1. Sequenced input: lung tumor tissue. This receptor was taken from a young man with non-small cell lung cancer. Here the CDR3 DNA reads TGTGCCAGCAGCTTGGAAGACAGGGGGAGTGGCTACACCTTC. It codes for CASSLEDRGSGYTF.